The 22 T cell receptor beta chains in this list originate from one sample, sequenced in a study of Ad26.COV2.S vaccination and SARS-CoV-2 variants. The assay was immunoSEQ multiplex PCR, and TCRdb's table has in-frame clones only and misses some. Here the sample spans 350,000 to 450,000 clones, 85% being singletons. Treatment in this sample: around 19 received Ad26.COV2.S at low or high dose, single or two shots; 5 received placebo; per-sample allocation not given. Sampling happened 63 days after the first vaccine or placebo injection. Here the sequenced sample was peripheral blood, taken in a trial of Ad26.COV2.S vaccine versus placebo. Receptors originate from a person between 18 and 59 years old who received the Ad26.COV2.S COVID-19 vaccine or a placebo.

The J gene is TRBJ2-1, the V gene TRBV6-5; no reliable D call. CDR1 and CDR2 from the germline V gene are MNHEY and SVGAGI. The CDR3 is made up of 12 amino acids. Trimming pared 7 bases from V and 3 bases from J, leaving 7 bases between. The CDR3 coding sequence is TGTGCCAGCAAGAACTTCTACAATGAGCAGTTCTTC. It encodes CASKNFYNEQFF.

The rearrangement joins TRBV7-2 to TRBJ1-5, with D maybe TRBD1 (5 bases). This CDR3 contains 14 residues. V was clipped by 2 bases and J by 5 bases, with 10 bases between them. Germline V CDR1 and CDR2: SGHTA, FQGNSA. The CDR3 protein is CASSLTRGDQPQHF. The DNA of the CDR3 is TGTGCCAGCAGCTTAACGAGGGGTGATCAGCCCCAGCATTTT.

The chain uses TRBV2 and TRBJ2-2; TRBD2 is a possible D gene (5 bases). This CDR3 is built from 17 residues. The germline CDR1 and CDR2 sequences are SNHLY and FYNNEI. Trimming took off 6 bases at V and 7 bases at J, with 24 bases between the two ends. CDR3 coding DNA: TGTGCCAGCAGGAACGTTGACTACACATCCCGCGGCGGGGAGCTGTTTTTT. It yields the protein CASRNVDYTSRGGELFF.

CDR3 nucleotides: TGCGCCAGCAGCCAAGATATGGGTATCGGGGAGCTGTTTTTT. This gives the protein CASSQDMGIGELFF. The gene calls are TRBV4-3 and TRBJ2-2; D not resolved. V lost 0 bases, J lost 7 bases, and 9 bases lay in between. The CDR3 spans 14 residues. Germline V gene data show CDR1 as LGHNA and CDR2 as YSLEER.

J is TRBJ2-5 and V is TRBV7-7; TRBD2 aligns across 12 bases. The CDR3 length is 16 residues. The trim removed 3 bases at V and 5 bases at J, leaving 7 bases unmatched. Germline values: CDR1 SSHAT, CDR2 FNYEAQ (reference sequence). CDR3 in amino acids: CASSFGLAGGRETQYF. DNA of the CDR3: TGTGCCAGCAGCTTCGGCCTAGCGGGAGGGCGGGAGACCCAGTACTTC. Full variable domain (remainder filled in from reference TRBV7-7 and TRBJ2-5): GAGVSQSPRYKVTKRGQDVTLRCDPISSHATLYWYQQALGQGPEFLTYFNYEAQPDKSGLPSDRFSAERPEGSISTLTIQRTEQRDSAMYRCASSFGLAGGRETQYFGPGTRLLVL.

This sequence joins TRBV29-1 and TRBJ2-7, with D uncertain. CDR1 is SQVTM and CDR2 is ANQGSEA in the germline V gene. CDR3 size: 11 residues. Deletions cut 4 bases from V and 0 bases from J, with 4 bases between. The CDR3 DNA reads as TGCAGCGTTGTCCGCTCCTACGAGCAGTACTTC. Encoded protein: CSVVRSYEQYF.

The gene calls are TRBV3-1 (or the pseudogene TRBV3-2) and TRBJ2-3; perhaps TRBD2 as D (6 bases). The CDR3 runs to 16 residues. Trimming stripped 1 base from V and 0 bases from J, with 11 bases between. CDR1 is LGHDT and CDR2 is YNNKEL in the germline V gene (reference sequence). The CDR3 DNA is TGTGCCAGCAGCCAAGTCGGGGGAGTTAGCACAGATACGCAGTATTTT. It yields the protein CASSQVGGVSTDTQYF.

V usage is TRBV4-3 and J usage is TRBJ2-3; D not resolved. V shed 1 base and J shed 6 bases, with 11 bases lying between them. The CDR3 is 14 residues long. The germline V gene encodes CDR1 LGHNA and CDR2 YSLEER. This CDR3 is CASSQAAGPDTQYF. The CDR3 coding sequence is TGCGCCAGCAGCCAAGCGGCAGGACCGGATACGCAGTATTTT.

As to this clone: This sample includes further DNA sequences coding for the same CDR3. The chain couples TRBV5-1 to TRBJ2-7; 7 bases are a match to TRBD2. V shed 0 bases and J 6 bases; nucleotides not matched to a gene: 0. Germline V gene lookup returns CDR1 SGHRS and CDR2 YFSETQ. This CDR3 has 12 amino acids. CDR3 sequence reads: CASSLGGGEQYF. The DNA for the CDR3 is TGCGCCAGCAGCTTGGGCGGGGGCGAGCAGTACTTC.

V is TRBV30 and J is TRBJ1-1; tentatively, D is TRBD1 (6 bases). Germline-derived CDR1 and CDR2 are GTSNPN and SVGIG (reference sequence). The V gene lost 5 bases and the J gene lost 1 base, with 11 bases spanning the gap. The length of the CDR3 is 13 residues. CDR3 region: CAWWRDKNTEAFF. The CDR3 DNA reads TGTGCCTGGTGGCGGGACAAGAACACTGAAGCTTTCTTT.

The chain links TRBV29-1 to TRBJ2-1; 7 bases match TRBD1. The V gene end was trimmed by 7 bases and the J gene end by 8 bases; junction bases not matched to a gene: 11. The germline V gene has CDR1 SQVTM and CDR2 ANQGSEA. This CDR3 region has 13 residues. In DNA, the CDR3 is TGCAGCGCAGAGACAGGGTTCGTGGATGAGCAGTTCTTC. Encoded protein: CSAETGFVDEQFF.

The J gene is TRBJ2-5, the V gene TRBV6-5; 10 bases agree with TRBD2. Germline trimming cut 9 bases from V and 3 bases from J; bases unmatched to any gene: 10. The CDR3 is 15 residues long. Germline-derived CDR1 and CDR2 are MNHEY and SVGAGI. The CDR3 DNA follows: TGTGCCAGGGACCATCTAGCGGGGGAGAAAGAGACCCAGTACTTC. Protein sequence: CARDHLAGEKETQYF.

The chain links TRBV11-2 to TRBJ1-2, with D perhaps matching TRBD1 (6 bases). The ends were cut back, 3 bases at V and 7 bases at J, with 12 bases in the middle. The CDR3 loop spans 13 amino acids. Germline V gene data show CDR1 as SGHAT and CDR2 as FQNNGV. The CDR3 spells CASSLRQGPGYTF. The CDR3 DNA reads as TGTGCCAGCAGCTTGAGGCAGGGGCCTGGCTACACCTTC. Drawing the rest from reference TRBV11-2 and TRBJ1-2, the complete variable domain is EAGVAQSPRYKIIEKRQSVAFWCNPISGHATLYWYQQILGQGPKLLIQFQNNGVVDDSQLPKDRFSAERLKGVDSTLKIQPAKLEDSAVYLCASSLRQGPGYTFGSGTRLTVV.

In its sample, this clone was seen once. This chain links TRBV10-1 with TRBJ1-1; the match to TRBD1 covers 8 bases. The CDR3 runs 20 residues. Losses at the gene ends were 6 bases for V and 1 base for J; bases not matched to a gene: 22. Per the germline V gene, CDR1 is WNHNN and CDR2 is SYGVQD (reference sequence). CDR3 nucleotides: TGCGCCAGCAGCCAAGGGGTGATAAGGACAGGGACGGAAGAGAACACTGAAGCTTTCTTT. It translates to CASSQGVIRTGTEENTEAFF.

The chain links TRBV27 to TRBJ1-1, with D perhaps matching TRBD1 (6 bases). V lost 6 bases to trimming and J lost 0 bases, with 20 bases between them. The CDR3 contains 17 residues. Germline values: CDR1 MNHEY, CDR2 SMNVEV (reference sequence). The CDR3 DNA follows: TGTGCCAGCAGGGCGTCCCGGGGGCTATCGATGAACACTGAAGCTTTCTTT. Its translation: CASRASRGLSMNTEAFF.

The chain couples TRBV14 to TRBJ2-7, with D possibly being TRBD1 (8 bases). Germline CDR1 SGHDN, CDR2 FVKESK. With 1 base removed from V and 7 bases from J, the gap between germline ends came to 20 bases. The CDR3 runs 16 residues. Written as DNA, the CDR3 is TGTGCCAGCAGCCAAGTGTTCGGATACAGGGGGGGTGAGCAGTACTTC. Its translation: CASSQVFGYRGGEQYF.

The CDR3 protein is CASSPSEGSSYNEQFF. The CDR3 coding sequence is TGTGCCAGCTCACCCTCCGAGGGTAGCTCCTACAATGAGCAGTTCTTC. The chain is built from TRBV18 and TRBJ2-1, with D possibly being TRBD2 (5 bases). Germline V gene data show CDR1 as KGHSH and CDR2 as LQKENI. This CDR3 is 16 amino acids long. V lost 3 bases to trimming and J lost 0 bases, with 12 bases between them.

The J gene is TRBJ1-1, the V gene TRBV5-1, with D hard to call. The CDR3 covers 14 residues. V lost 0 bases and J 3 bases, leaving 9 bases between the germline ends. Germline CDR1 SGHRS, CDR2 YFSETQ. CDR3 region: CASSLVAGDTEAFF. DNA of the CDR3: TGCGCCAGCAGCTTGGTAGCGGGAGACACTGAAGCTTTCTTT.

This clone has just a few counts. The rearrangement uses TRBV6-1 and TRBJ2-7; D is unresolved. V was trimmed by 2 bases and J by 5 bases, leaving 10 bases between them. The CDR3 loop spans 13 amino acids. Per the germline V gene, CDR1 is MNHNS and CDR2 is SASEGT. CDR3: CASSERSRNEQYF. In nucleotides, the CDR3 is TGTGCCAGCAGTGAAAGGTCGAGGAACGAGCAGTACTTC.

The gene calls are TRBV7-2 and TRBJ1-3; no firm D call. This CDR3 region has 14 residues. Looked up from germline, CDR1 is SGHTA and CDR2 is FQGNSA. V was clipped by 5 bases and J by 4 bases, with 12 bases between them. For the CDR3, the DNA is TGTGCCAGCAGCCGGGATTGGCGAGGAAACACCATATATTTT. This sequence encodes CASSRDWRGNTIYF. Drawing the rest from reference TRBV7-2 and TRBJ1-3, the complete variable domain is GAGVSQSPSNKVTEKGKDVELRCDPISGHTALYWYRQSLGQGLEFLIYFQGNSAPDKSGLPSDRFSAERTGGSVSTLTIQRTQQEDSAVYLCASSRDWRGNTIYFGEGSWLTVV.

The J gene is TRBJ2-1, the V gene TRBV19; 7 bases fit TRBD2. The germline CDR1 and CDR2 sequences are LNHDA and SQIVND (reference sequence). The CDR3 runs 18 residues. Germline trimming cut 3 bases from V and 0 bases from J; bases unmatched to any gene: 11. This CDR3 reads CASSIRYGGGDSYNEQFF. The CDR3 DNA reads as TGTGCCAGTAGTATTAGGTATGGCGGGGGAGACTCCTACAATGAGCAGTTCTTC.

The CDR3 reads CASSYSGKVQISPYEQYF. For the CDR3, the DNA is TGTGCCAGTAGTTACAGCGGGAAAGTTCAAATTTCCCCCTACGAGCAGTACTTC. The rearrangement links TRBV19 to TRBJ2-7; 7 bases are a match to TRBD2. V lost 5 bases, J lost 2 bases, and 18 bases stayed unmatched. From germline, CDR1 is LNHDA and CDR2 SQIVND (reference sequence). The CDR3 extends over 18 amino acids. Together with reference TRBV19 and TRBJ2-7, the CDR3 gives the full variable domain: DGGITQSPKYLFRKEGQNVTLSCEQNLNHDAMYWYRQDPGQGLRLIYYSQIVNDFQKGDIAEGYSVSREKKESFPLTVTSAQKNPTAFYLCASSYSGKVQISPYEQYFGPGTRLTVT.